Each of the 7 T cell receptor beta chains below was sequenced from the same sample in a study of shared clonotypes between healthy human individuals. Data came from immunoSEQ multiplex PCR; TCRdb stores just in-frame clones and leaves some out. The sample records fewer than 1 million clones, 96% being singletons. CD45RO-negative, CCR7-positively selected cells formed the naive CD8 fraction, excluding terminally differentiated effector memory CD45RA+ cells. Material for sequencing was naive CD8+ T cells sorted from blood. Receptor source: a man in his thirties or forties in good health.

Details on this clone: The sample holds other DNA sequences that translate to the same CDR3. The chain recombines TRBV11-2 with TRBJ2-1; D is unresolved. CDR3 size: 17 residues. Germline V gives CDR1 SGHAT, CDR2 FQNNGV. With 1 base removed from V and 0 bases from J, the gap between germline ends came to 13 bases. DNA of the CDR3: TGTGCCAGCAGCTTAGGGTCCGGGCGTCTCTCCTACAATGAGCAGTTCTTC. Encoded protein: CASSLGSGRLSYNEQFF.

The chain recombines TRBV10-3 with TRBJ1-2, with D tentatively TRBD1 (6 bases). Germline V CDR1 and CDR2: ENHRY, SYGVKD. V gave up 3 bases and J gave up 0 bases, with 11 bases separating them. The CDR3 sequence is 15 residues long. The DNA of the CDR3 is TGTGCCATCAGTGAAAGGACAGAAGCTAACTATGGCTACACCTTC. As protein: CAISERTEANYGYTF.

With respect to this clone: Distinct nucleotide sequences in the sample also encode this CDR3. V gene TRBV27 combines with J gene TRBJ2-1; TRBD2 aligns across 10 bases. Germline V CDR1 and CDR2: MNHEY, SMNVEV (reference sequence). J gave up 10 bases and V 6 bases, and 3 bases lay outside the gene matches. There are 12 residues in the CDR3. The CDR3: CASSLLAGEQFF. The DNA of the CDR3 is TGTGCCAGCAGCTTACTAGCGGGAGAGCAGTTCTTC.

The rearrangement joins TRBV7-2 to TRBJ1-2; TRBD1 might be the D (5 bases). Germline V gene lookup returns CDR1 SGHTA and CDR2 FQGNSA. The CDR3 loop spans 13 amino acids. The V gene lost 2 bases and the J gene lost 4 bases, with 8 bases spanning the gap. CDR3 DNA: TGTGCCAGCAGCTTACCAGGGAGCTATGGCTACACCTTC. The encoded protein is CASSLPGSYGYTF.

This clone appeared once. The J gene is TRBJ1-2, the V gene TRBV9; D remains ambiguous. Germline-derived CDR1 and CDR2 are SGDLS and YYNGEE. V lost 0 bases, J lost 5 bases, and 20 bases lay in between. The length of the CDR3 is 17 residues. The CDR3 DNA is TGTGCCAGCAGCGTAGATCATAGAGGGAACCCCTTTTATGGCTACACCTTC. Amino acids: CASSVDHRGNPFYGYTF.

The chain's CDR3 is CASSYSSASHRYF. In DNA form, the CDR3 reads TGTGCCAGCAGTTACTCGTCGGCATCACATCGGTACTTC. This chain uses TRBV6-5 with TRBJ2-7; the D is unclear. V was pared by 0 bases and J by 12 bases, with 15 bases between. The CDR3 is 13 amino acids. The germline gives CDR1 MNHEY, CDR2 SVGAGI.

This chain links TRBV9 with TRBJ1-2; 7 nucleotides match TRBD1. V was clipped by 4 bases and J by 9 bases; unmatched bases: 12. Per germline, CDR1 SGDLS and CDR2 YYNGEE. There are 14 residues in the CDR3. The DNA of the CDR3 is TGTGCCAGCAGCCCCCCATTGACAGGGTTTAGCTACACCTTC. This sequence encodes CASSPPLTGFSYTF.